One and the same sample provided the 20 T cell receptor beta chains below, sequenced in a study of blood T cell repertoires in COVID-19. TCRdb's table, derived via immunoSEQ multiplex PCR, lists solely in-frame clones and lacks some. The table lists tens of thousands of clones, 75% to 90% of them singletons, with 4.5% to 6% in the top ten. Sequencing was done on a sample of peripheral blood. The receptors come from a man aged 55-75 years with active COVID-19.

V is TRBV5-1 and J is TRBJ2-7; a possible D gene is TRBD1 (5 bases). Germline-derived CDR1 and CDR2 are SGHRS and YFSETQ. Trimming pared 2 bases from V and 3 bases from J, leaving 12 bases between. CDR3 length: 14 residues. CDR3 sequence reads: CASSLGDRNYEQYF. The CDR3 DNA sequence: TGCGCCAGCAGCTTAGGAGACAGAAACTACGAGCAGTACTTC.

The rearrangement links TRBV6-4 to TRBJ2-4; TRBD1 matches at 9 bases. This CDR3 region has 17 residues. The germline CDR1 and CDR2 sequences are MRHNA and SNTAGT. The V and J ends lost 3 bases and 4 bases, in that order; junction bases with no gene match: 10. The CDR3 loop is CASSETPGTGFKNIQYF. In DNA, the CDR3 is TGTGCCAGCAGTGAAACCCCCGGGACAGGGTTTAAAAACATTCAGTACTTC.

The count of this clone is one. The chain uses TRBV19 and TRBJ2-5; no clear D. The CDR3 is 13 amino acids. The V and J ends lost 5 bases and 2 bases respectively, with 9 bases between them. The germline CDR1 and CDR2 sequences are LNHDA and SQIVND (reference sequence). The CDR3 loop is CASSRSRQETQYF. The CDR3 bases are TGTGCCAGTAGTCGATCCAGACAAGAGACCCAGTACTTC. The variable domain in full, with the rest retrieved from reference TRBV19 and TRBJ2-5, is DGGITQSPKYLFRKEGQNVTLSCEQNLNHDAMYWYRQDPGQGLRLIYYSQIVNDFQKGDIAEGYSVSREKKESFPLTVTSAQKNPTAFYLCASSRSRQETQYFGPGTRLLVL.

This clone occurred once. This chain joins TRBV4-1 and TRBJ2-6; a weak D match, TRBD1 (5 bases). CDR3 size: 15 residues. The germline CDR1 and CDR2 sequences are MGHRA and YSYEKL. V gave up 3 bases and J gave up 0 bases, with 6 bases separating them. The CDR3 nucleotides read TGCGCCAGCAGCCACCAGGGCTCTGGGGCCAACGTCCTGACTTTC. Translated: CASSHQGSGANVLTF.

The CDR3 loop is CASSPPETFVEKLFF. The CDR3 DNA reads as TGTGCCAGCTCACCACCAGAGACTTTCGTGGAAAAACTGTTTTTT. The V gene is TRBV18, the J gene TRBJ1-4; D remains unclear. CDR1 and CDR2 from the germline V gene are KGHSH and LQKENI. Between the trimmed V and J ends, which lost 0 bases and 8 bases, there was a span of 13 bases. The CDR3 has 15 amino acids.

This clone was found once. The chain couples TRBV4-3 to TRBJ2-3, with D possibly matching TRBD2 (5 bases). V was clipped by 0 bases and J by 2 bases, with 18 bases between them. CDR1 is LGHNA, CDR2 YSLEER, per germline. This CDR3 spans 18 amino acids. The CDR3 loop reads CASSQEAAPTPITDTQYF. The CDR3, as DNA: TGCGCCAGCAGCCAAGAAGCGGCCCCGACTCCCATCACAGATACGCAGTATTTT.

This clone was picked up one time. The chain links TRBV6-5 to TRBJ1-4; 7 bases agree with TRBD1. Unmatched junction bases numbered 1, after V lost 2 bases and J lost 4 bases. The germline gives CDR1 MNHEY, CDR2 SVGAGI. CDR3 length: 14 residues. The CDR3 DNA sequence: TGTGCCAGCAGTTACCAGGGGGTTAATGAAAAACTGTTTTTT. It encodes CASSYQGVNEKLFF.

J is TRBJ2-7 and V is TRBV6-5; 9 bases agree with TRBD2. The germline V gene encodes CDR1 MNHEY and CDR2 SVGAGI. Trimming removed 6 bases from V and 3 bases from J; junction bases left unmatched: 3. The CDR3 has 13 amino acids. The DNA of the CDR3 is TGTGCCAGCAGAGGGACTAGCAGCTACGAGCAGTACTTC. Translating gives CASRGTSSYEQYF.

This rearrangement joins TRBV4-2 to TRBJ2-5, with a possible D match to TRBD2 (6 bases). Germline V lookup: CDR1 LGHNA, CDR2 YNFKEQ. Trimming took off 2 bases at V and 5 bases at J, with 18 bases between the two ends. The CDR3 runs 16 residues. The CDR3: CASSQTTAGLGETQYF. CDR3 in DNA: TGTGCCAGCAGCCAAACCACCGCGGGGCTCGGGGAGACCCAGTACTTC.

V gene TRBV19 combines with J gene TRBJ2-7, with 10 bases fitting TRBD1. The germline V gene has CDR1 LNHDA and CDR2 SQIVND (reference sequence). The CDR3 is 15 residues long. Trimming removed 5 bases from V and 0 bases from J; junction bases left unmatched: 4. The CDR3 is CASSPRTGGSYEQYF. DNA of the CDR3: TGTGCCAGTAGTCCACGGACAGGGGGCTCCTACGAGCAGTACTTC.

Of note for this clone: An end of the junction does not agree with germline; a read error may underlie this. This sequence joins TRBV20-1 and TRBJ2-5; D gene unclear. The germline CDR1 and CDR2 sequences are DFQATT and SNEGSKA (reference sequence). CDR3 length equals 11 residues. DNA for the CDR3: TGCAGTGCCAGAGCACAAGAGACCCAGTACTTC. Residues: CSARAQETQYF.

CDR3 region: CASSFSGTPETQYF. CDR3 bases: TGTGCCAGCAGTTTTTCGGGAACTCCAGAGACCCAGTACTTC. V gene TRBV27 combines with J gene TRBJ2-5; tentative D call: TRBD2 (5 bases). V shed 3 bases and J shed 4 bases, with 12 bases lying between them. The CDR3 extends over 14 amino acids. In germline, CDR1 is MNHEY, CDR2 SMNVEV (reference sequence).

The V call is TRBV13, the J call TRBJ2-7; 13 bases align to TRBD2. Trimming cost V 0 bases and J 7 bases; bases outside gene matches: 6. The CDR3 is 16 residues long. Germline CDR1 PRHDT, CDR2 FYEKMQ (reference sequence). The CDR3 DNA is TGTGCCAGCAGCTTAGGCGGACTAGCGGGAGTAAATGAGCAGTACTTC. Protein product: CASSLGGLAGVNEQYF.

The rearrangement links TRBV11-2 to TRBJ2-1; D possibly corresponds to TRBD1 (5 bases). The V gene lost 1 base and the J gene lost 2 bases, with 9 bases spanning the gap. The CDR3 contains 15 residues. Germline lookup yields CDR1 SGHAT and CDR2 FQNNGV. Written as DNA, the CDR3 is TGTGCCAGCAGCTTAGGACAGTCCACCTACAATGAGCAGTTCTTC. Its protein product is CASSLGQSTYNEQFF.

The rearrangement uses TRBV27 and TRBJ2-7; no clear D gene. Germline V lookup: CDR1 MNHEY, CDR2 SMNVEV (reference sequence). CDR3 length: 13 amino acids. The germline V and J ends were trimmed by 5 bases and 0 bases, with 8 bases remaining between them. The CDR3 DNA reads TGTGCCAGCAGTCAGATTCCCTCCTACGAGCAGTACTTC. It codes for CASSQIPSYEQYF.

The V and J genes are TRBV7-2 and TRBJ1-5; TRBD1 matches at 7 bases. This CDR3 contains 16 residues. V lost 5 bases to trimming and J lost 0 bases; unmatched junction nucleotides: 7. Germline-derived CDR1 and CDR2 are SGHTA and FQGNSA. The CDR3, as DNA: TGTGCCAGCAGCCAAAAGGGACAGATTAGCAATCAGCCCCAGCATTTT. This translates into CASSQKGQISNQPQHF.

This clone was recorded a few times. This chain links TRBV14 with TRBJ2-3, with 7 bases fitting TRBD2. Germline lookup yields CDR1 SGHDN and CDR2 FVKESK. The trim removed 5 bases at V and 4 bases at J, leaving 12 bases unmatched. The CDR3 contains 16 residues. The CDR3: CASSTRWGRAPDTQYF. The CDR3 region has the DNA TGTGCCAGCAGCACTCGCTGGGGGAGGGCCCCAGATACGCAGTATTTT. Full variable domain (rest looked up from reference TRBV14 and TRBJ2-3): EAGVTQFPSHSVIEKGQTVTLRCDPISGHDNLYWYRRVMGKEIKFLLHFVKESKQDESGMPNNRFLAERTGGTYSTLKVQPAELEDSGVYFCASSTRWGRAPDTQYFGPGTRLTVL.

The chain joins TRBV5-1 to TRBJ2-1, with a possible D match to TRBD2 (6 bases). V was clipped by 3 bases and J by 5 bases, with 18 bases between them. Germline V gene sequence: CDR1 SGHRS, CDR2 YFSETQ. This CDR3 has 16 residues. The CDR3 DNA is TGCGCCAGCAGCTCGGGTGTCGGGGGAGATCACAATGAGCAGTTCTTC. Translating gives CASSSGVGGDHNEQFF. The variable domain in full, with the rest retrieved from reference TRBV5-1 and TRBJ2-1, is KAGVTQTPRYLIKTRGQQVTLSCSPISGHRSVSWYQQTPGQGLQFLFEYFSETQRNKGNFPGRFSGRQFSNSRSEMNVSTLELGDSALYLCASSSGVGGDHNEQFFGPGTRLTVL.

The chain couples TRBV11-2 to TRBJ2-3, with D uncertain. The germline CDR1 and CDR2 sequences are SGHAT and FQNNGV. The CDR3 has 14 residues. V dropped 2 bases and J dropped 6 bases, with 12 bases sitting between them. DNA for the CDR3: TGTGCCAGCAGCTTACAGGTCACCCGGGATACGCAGTATTTT. Its protein is CASSLQVTRDTQYF. The full variable domain, with the rest looked up from reference TRBV11-2 and TRBJ2-3, is EAGVAQSPRYKIIEKRQSVAFWCNPISGHATLYWYQQILGQGPKLLIQFQNNGVVDDSQLPKDRFSAERLKGVDSTLKIQPAKLEDSAVYLCASSLQVTRDTQYFGPGTRLTVL.

CDR3 sequence reads: CASSSLAGTYEQYF. CDR3 nucleotides: TGTGCCAGCAGCTCTCTAGCGGGAACCTACGAGCAGTACTTC. The gene calls are TRBV11-2 and TRBJ2-7; 9 nucleotides line up with TRBD2. The CDR3 loop spans 14 amino acids. Germline trimming cut 4 bases from V and 2 bases from J; bases unmatched to any gene: 3. Germline-derived CDR1 and CDR2 are SGHAT and FQNNGV.